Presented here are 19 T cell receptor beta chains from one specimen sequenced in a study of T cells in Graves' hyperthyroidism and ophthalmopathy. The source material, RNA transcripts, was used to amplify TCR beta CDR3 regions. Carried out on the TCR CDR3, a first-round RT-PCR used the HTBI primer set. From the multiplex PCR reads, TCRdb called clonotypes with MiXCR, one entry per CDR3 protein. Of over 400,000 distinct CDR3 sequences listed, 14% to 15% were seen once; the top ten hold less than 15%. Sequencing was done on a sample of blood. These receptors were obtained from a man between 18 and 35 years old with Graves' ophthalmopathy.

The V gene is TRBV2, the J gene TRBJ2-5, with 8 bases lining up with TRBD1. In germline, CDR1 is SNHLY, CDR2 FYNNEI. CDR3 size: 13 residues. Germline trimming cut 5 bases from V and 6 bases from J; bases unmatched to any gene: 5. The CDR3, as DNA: TGTGCCAGCAGTTCGGACAGGGTGAAGACCCAGTACTTC. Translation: CASSSDRVKTQYF.

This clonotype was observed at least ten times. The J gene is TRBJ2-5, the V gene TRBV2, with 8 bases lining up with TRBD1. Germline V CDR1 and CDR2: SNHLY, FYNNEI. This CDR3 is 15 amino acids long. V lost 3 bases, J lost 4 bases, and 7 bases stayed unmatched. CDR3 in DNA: TGTGCCAGCAGTGAGAACGAGGGACAGGCAGAGACCCAGTACTTC. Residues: CASSENEGQAETQYF.

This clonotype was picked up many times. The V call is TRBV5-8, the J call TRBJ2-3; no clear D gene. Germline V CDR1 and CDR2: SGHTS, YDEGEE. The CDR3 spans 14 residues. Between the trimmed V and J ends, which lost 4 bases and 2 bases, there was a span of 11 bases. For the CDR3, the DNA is TGTGCCAGCAGCCCGGTCCTCGCCACAGATACGCAGTATTTT. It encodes CASSPVLATDTQYF.

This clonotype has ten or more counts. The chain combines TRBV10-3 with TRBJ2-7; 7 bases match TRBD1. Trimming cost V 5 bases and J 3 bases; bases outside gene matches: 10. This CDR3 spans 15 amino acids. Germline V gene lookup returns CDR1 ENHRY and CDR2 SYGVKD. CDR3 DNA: TGTGCCATCAGTCGGGACAGCGGCCCAAACTACGAGCAGTACTTC. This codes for CAISRDSGPNYEQYF.

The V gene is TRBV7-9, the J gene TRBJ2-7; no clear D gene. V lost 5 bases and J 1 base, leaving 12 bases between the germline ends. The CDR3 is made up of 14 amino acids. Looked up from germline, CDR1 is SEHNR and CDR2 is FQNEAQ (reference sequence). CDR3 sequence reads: CASSLRAGSYEQYF. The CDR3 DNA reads TGTGCCAGCAGCCTTAGGGCCGGTTCCTACGAGCAGTACTTC.

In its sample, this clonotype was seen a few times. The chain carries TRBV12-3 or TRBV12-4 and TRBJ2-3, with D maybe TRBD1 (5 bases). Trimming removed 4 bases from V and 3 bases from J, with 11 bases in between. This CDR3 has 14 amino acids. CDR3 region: CASSYMQGTDTQYF. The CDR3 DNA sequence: TGTGCCAGCAGTTACATGCAGGGAACAGATACGCAGTATTTT.

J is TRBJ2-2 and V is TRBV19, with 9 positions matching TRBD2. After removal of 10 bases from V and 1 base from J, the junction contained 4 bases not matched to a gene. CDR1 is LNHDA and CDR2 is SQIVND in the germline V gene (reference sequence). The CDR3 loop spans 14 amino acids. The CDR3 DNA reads TGTGCCACCAGCGGGAGGAGGAACACCGGGGAGCTGTTTTTT. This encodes CATSGRRNTGELFF.

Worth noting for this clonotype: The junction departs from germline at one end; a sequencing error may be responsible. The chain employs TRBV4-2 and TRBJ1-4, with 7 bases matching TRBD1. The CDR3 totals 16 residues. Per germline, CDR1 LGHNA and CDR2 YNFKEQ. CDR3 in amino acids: CASSQWGTETNEELFF. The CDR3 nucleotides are TGTGCCAGCAGCCAATGGGGGACAGAGACTAATGAAGAACTGTTTTTT.

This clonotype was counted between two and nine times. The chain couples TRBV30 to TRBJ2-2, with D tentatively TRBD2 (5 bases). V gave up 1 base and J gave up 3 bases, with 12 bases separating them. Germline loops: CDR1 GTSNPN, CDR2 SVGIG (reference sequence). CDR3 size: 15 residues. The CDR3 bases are TGTGCCTGGAGTGATGGGGAGACCTACACCGGGGAGCTGTTTTTT. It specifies CAWSDGETYTGELFF. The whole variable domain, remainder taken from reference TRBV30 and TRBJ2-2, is SQTIHQWPATLVQPVGSPLSLECTVEGTSNPNLYWYRQAAGRGLQLLFYSVGIGQISSEVPQNLSASRPQDRQFILSSKKLLLSDSGFYLCAWSDGETYTGELFFGEGSRLTVL.

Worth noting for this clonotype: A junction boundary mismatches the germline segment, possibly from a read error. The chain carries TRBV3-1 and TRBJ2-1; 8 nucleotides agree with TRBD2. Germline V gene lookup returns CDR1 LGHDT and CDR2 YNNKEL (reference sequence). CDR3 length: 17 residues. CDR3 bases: TGTGCCAGCAGCCATAATTCACAATGGACTAGCTTCTATGAGCAGCTCTTC. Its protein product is CASSHNSQWTSFYEQLF.

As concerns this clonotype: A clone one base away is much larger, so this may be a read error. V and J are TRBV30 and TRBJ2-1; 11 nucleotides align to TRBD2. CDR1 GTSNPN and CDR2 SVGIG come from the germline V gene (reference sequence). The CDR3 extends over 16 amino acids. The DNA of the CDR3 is TGTGCCTGGAGTGTACCCGGGACTAGCGGATACAATGAGCAGTCCTTC. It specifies CAWSVPGTSGYNEQSF. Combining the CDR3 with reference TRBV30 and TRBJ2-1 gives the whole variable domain SQTIHQWPATLVQPVGSPLSLECTVEGTSNPNLYWYRQAAGRGLQLLFYSVGIGQISSEVPQNLSASRPQDRQFILSSKKLLLSDSGFYLCAWSVPGTSGYNEQSFGPGTRLTVL.

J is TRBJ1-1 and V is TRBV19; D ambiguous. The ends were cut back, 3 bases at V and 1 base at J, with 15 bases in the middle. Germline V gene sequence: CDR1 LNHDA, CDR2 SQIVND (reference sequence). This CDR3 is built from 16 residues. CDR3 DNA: TGTGCCAGTAGTATCTTCAATTCCAGTCAGAACACTGAAGCTTTCTTT. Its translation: CASSIFNSSQNTEAFF.

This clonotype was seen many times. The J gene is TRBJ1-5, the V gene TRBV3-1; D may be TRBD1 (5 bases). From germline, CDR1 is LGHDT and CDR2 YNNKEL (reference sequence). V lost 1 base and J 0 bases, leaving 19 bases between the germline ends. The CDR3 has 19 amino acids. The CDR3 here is CASSQGGISDFDSNQPQHF. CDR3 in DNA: TGTGCCAGCAGCCAAGGGGGCATCAGCGACTTCGATAGCAATCAGCCCCAGCATTTT.

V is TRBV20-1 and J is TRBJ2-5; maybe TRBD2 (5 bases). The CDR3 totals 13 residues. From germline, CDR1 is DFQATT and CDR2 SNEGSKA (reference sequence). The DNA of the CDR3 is TGCAGCCCCACGGAGGCCGTTGCGGAGACCCAGTACTTC. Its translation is CSPTEAVAETQYF.

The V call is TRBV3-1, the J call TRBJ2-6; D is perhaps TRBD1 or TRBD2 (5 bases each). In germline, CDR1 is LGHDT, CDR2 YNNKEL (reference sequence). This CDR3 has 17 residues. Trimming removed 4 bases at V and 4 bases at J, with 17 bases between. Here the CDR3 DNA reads TGTGCCAGCAGCCTCCGGACTGGGGGTCAAGGGGCCAACGTCCTGACTTTC. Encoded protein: CASSLRTGGQGANVLTF.

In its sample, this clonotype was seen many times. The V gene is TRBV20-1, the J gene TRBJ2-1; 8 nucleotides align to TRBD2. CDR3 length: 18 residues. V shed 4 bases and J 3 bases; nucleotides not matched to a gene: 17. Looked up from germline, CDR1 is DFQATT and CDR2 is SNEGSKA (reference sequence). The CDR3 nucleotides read TGCAGTGCTATCCCCTCCGGGGGGGTCGGGAGTATCTACAATGAGCAGTTCTTC. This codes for CSAIPSGGVGSIYNEQFF.

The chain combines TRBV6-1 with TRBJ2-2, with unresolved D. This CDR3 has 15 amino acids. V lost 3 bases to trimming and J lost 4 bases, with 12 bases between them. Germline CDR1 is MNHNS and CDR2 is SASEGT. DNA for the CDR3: TGTGCCAGCAGTGAGCAGTACAGAAGCACCGGGGAGCTGTTTTTT. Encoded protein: CASSEQYRSTGELFF.

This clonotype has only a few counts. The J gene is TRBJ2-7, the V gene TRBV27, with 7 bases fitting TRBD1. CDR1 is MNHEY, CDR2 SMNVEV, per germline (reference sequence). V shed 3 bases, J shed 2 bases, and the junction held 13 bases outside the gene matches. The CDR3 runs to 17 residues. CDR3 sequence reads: CASSLRERDRQTYEQYF. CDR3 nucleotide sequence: TGTGCCAGCAGTTTGAGGGAACGGGACAGACAAACCTACGAGCAGTACTTC.

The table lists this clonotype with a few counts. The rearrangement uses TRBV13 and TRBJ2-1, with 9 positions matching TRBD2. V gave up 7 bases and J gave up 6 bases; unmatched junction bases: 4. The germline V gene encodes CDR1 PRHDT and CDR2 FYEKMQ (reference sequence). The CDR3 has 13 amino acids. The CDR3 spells CASKSGGPNEQFF. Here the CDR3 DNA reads TGTGCCAGCAAGAGCGGGGGGCCCAATGAGCAGTTCTTC.